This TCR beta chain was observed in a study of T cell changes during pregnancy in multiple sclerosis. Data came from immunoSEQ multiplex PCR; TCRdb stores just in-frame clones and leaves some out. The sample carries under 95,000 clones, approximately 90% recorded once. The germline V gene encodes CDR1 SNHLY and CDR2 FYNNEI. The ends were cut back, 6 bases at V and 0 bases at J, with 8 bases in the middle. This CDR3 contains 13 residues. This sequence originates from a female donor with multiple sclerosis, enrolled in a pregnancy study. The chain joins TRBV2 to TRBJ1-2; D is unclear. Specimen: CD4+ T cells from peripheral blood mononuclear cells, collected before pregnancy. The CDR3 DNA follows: TGTGCCAGCAGCCGAGAGGCTAACTATGGCTACACCTTC. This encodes CASSREANYGYTF. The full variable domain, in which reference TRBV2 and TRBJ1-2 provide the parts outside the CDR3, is EPEVTQTPSHQVTQMGQEVILRCVPISNHLYFYWYRQILGQKVEFLVSFYNNEISEKSEIFDDQFSVERPDGSNFTLKIRSTKLEDSAMYFCASSREANYGYTFGSGTRLTVV.